This T cell receptor beta chain was obtained from a study of T cell responses to AZD1222 COVID-19 vaccine. The study, taken as a whole, reports: At baseline, seropositivity was found in only six or seven AZD1222 recipients.

The repertoire was sequenced with immunoSEQ multiplex PCR; TCRdb's copy has only in-frame clones and lacks some. The sample records 80,000 to 100,000 clones, around 88% being singletons. Worth noting for this clone: Antigen specificity is unknown.

Losses at the gene ends were 4 bases for V and 2 bases for J; bases not matched to a gene: 5. Germline V gives CDR1 SEHNR, CDR2 FQNEAQ (reference sequence). The CDR3 sequence is 15 residues long. The chain joins TRBV7-9 to TRBJ1-2, with TRBD1 identical over 9 bases. Sequencing was performed on peripheral blood, taken 28 days after the second AZD1222 dose. The sequence was collected from an adult who received the AZD1222 COVID-19 vaccine. The CDR3 bases are TGTGCCAGCAGCTGGGGACAGGGAAGAAACTATGGCTACACCTTC. This codes for CASSWGQGRNYGYTF.